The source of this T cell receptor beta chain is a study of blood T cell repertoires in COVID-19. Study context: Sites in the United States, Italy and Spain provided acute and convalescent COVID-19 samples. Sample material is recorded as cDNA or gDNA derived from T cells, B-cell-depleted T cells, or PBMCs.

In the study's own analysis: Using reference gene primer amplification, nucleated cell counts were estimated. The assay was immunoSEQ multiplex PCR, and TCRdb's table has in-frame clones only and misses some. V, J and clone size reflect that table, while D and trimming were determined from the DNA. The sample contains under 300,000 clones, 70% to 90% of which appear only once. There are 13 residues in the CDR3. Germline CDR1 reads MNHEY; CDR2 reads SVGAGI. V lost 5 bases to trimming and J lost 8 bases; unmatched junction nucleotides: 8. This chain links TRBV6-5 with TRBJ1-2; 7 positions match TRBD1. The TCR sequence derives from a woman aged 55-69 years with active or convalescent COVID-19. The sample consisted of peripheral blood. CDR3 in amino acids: CASSPTGLEGYTF. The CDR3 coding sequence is TGTGCCAGCAGTCCGACAGGGCTCGAGGGCTACACCTTC.